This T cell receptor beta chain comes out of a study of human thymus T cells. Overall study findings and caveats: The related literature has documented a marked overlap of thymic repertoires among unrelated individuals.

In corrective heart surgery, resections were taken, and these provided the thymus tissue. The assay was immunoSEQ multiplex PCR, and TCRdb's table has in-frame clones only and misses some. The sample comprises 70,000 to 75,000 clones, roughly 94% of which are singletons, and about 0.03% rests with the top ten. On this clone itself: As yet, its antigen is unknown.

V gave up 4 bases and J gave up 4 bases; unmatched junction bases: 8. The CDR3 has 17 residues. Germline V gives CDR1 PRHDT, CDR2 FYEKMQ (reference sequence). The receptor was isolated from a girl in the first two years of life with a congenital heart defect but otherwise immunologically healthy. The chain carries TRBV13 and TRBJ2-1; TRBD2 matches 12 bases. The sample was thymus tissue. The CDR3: CASSSNLAGGLYNEQFF. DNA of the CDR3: TGTGCCAGCAGCTCGAATCTAGCGGGAGGGCTATACAATGAGCAGTTCTTC.